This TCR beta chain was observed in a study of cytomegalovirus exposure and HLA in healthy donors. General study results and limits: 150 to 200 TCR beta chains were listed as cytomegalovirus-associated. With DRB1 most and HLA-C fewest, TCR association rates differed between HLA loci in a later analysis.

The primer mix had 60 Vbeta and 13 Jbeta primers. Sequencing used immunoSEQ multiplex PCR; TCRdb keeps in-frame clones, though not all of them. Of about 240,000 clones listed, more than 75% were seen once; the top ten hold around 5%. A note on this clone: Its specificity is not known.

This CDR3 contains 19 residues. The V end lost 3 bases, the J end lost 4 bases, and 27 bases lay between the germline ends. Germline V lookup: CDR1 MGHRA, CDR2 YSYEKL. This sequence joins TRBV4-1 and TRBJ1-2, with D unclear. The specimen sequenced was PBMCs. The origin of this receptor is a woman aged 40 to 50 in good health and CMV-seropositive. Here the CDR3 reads CASSHPPAPDTPNVYGYTF. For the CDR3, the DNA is TGCGCCAGCAGCCACCCTCCGGCGCCTGACACGCCTAACGTCTATGGCTACACCTTC.